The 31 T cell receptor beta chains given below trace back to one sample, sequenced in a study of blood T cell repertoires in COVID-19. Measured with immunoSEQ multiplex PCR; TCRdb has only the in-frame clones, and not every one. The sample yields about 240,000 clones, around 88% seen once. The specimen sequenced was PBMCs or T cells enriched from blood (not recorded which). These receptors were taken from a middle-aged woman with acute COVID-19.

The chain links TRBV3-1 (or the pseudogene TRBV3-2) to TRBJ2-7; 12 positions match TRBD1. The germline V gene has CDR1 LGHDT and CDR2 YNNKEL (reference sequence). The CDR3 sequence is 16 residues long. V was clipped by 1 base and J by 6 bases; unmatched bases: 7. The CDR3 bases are TGTGCCAGCAGCCAAGGATGGGACAGGGGGCAAATCGAGCAGTACTTC. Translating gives CASSQGWDRGQIEQYF.

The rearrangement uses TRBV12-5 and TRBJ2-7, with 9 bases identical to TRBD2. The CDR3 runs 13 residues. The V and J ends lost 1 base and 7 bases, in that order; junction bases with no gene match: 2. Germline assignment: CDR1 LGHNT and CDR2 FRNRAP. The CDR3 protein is CASGLASGGEQYF. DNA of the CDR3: TGTGCTAGTGGTTTGGCCAGCGGGGGGGAGCAGTACTTC.

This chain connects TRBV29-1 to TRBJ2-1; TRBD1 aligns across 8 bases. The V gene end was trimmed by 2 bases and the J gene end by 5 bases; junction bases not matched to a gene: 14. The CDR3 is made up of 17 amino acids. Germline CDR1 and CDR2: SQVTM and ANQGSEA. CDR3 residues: CSVEPRQGAPTHNEQFF. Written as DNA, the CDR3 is TGCAGCGTTGAACCCCGGCAGGGGGCCCCTACTCACAATGAGCAGTTCTTC.

The CDR3 here is CASSLAQGGNTEAFF. DNA for the CDR3: TGCGCCAGCAGCTTGGCACAGGGGGGGAACACTGAAGCTTTCTTT. V and J are TRBV5-1 and TRBJ1-1, with 8 bases fitting TRBD1. This CDR3 has 15 residues. CDR1 is SGHRS, CDR2 YFSETQ, per germline. Germline trimming cut 0 bases from V and 1 base from J; bases unmatched to any gene: 2. Full variable domain (missing parts from reference TRBV5-1 and TRBJ1-1): KAGVTQTPRYLIKTRGQQVTLSCSPISGHRSVSWYQQTPGQGLQFLFEYFSETQRNKGNFPGRFSGRQFSNSRSEMNVSTLELGDSALYLCASSLAQGGNTEAFFGQGTRLTVV.

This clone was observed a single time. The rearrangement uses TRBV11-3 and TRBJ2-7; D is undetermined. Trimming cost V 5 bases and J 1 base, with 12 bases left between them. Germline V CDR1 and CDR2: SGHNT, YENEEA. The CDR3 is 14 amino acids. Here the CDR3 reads CASSPRHLSYEQYF. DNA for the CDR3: TGTGCCAGCAGCCCCAGACATTTATCCTACGAGCAGTACTTC.

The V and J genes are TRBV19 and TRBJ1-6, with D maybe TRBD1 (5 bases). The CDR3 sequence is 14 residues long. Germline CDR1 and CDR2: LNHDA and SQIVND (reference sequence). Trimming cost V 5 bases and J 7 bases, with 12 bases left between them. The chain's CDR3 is CASSLRTLNSPLHF. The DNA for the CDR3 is TGTGCCAGTAGTTTACGGACACTGAATTCACCCCTCCACTTT. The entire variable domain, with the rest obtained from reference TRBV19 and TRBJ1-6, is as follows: DGGITQSPKYLFRKEGQNVTLSCEQNLNHDAMYWYRQDPGQGLRLIYYSQIVNDFQKGDIAEGYSVSREKKESFPLTVTSAQKNPTAFYLCASSLRTLNSPLHFGNGTRLTVT.

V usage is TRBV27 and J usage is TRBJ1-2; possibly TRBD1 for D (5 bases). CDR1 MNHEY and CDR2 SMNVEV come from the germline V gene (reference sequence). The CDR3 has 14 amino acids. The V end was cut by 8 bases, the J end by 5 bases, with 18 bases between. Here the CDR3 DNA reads TGTGCCAGCCGACGGGACTACAGGAGTTATGGCTACACCTTC. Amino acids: CASRRDYRSYGYTF.

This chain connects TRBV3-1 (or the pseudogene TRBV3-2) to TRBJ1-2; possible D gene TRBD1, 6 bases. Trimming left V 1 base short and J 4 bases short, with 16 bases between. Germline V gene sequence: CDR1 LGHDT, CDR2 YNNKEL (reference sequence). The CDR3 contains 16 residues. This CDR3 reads CASSQAFPGHTYGYTF. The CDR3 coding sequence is TGTGCCAGCAGCCAAGCTTTCCCGGGACATACCTATGGCTACACCTTC.

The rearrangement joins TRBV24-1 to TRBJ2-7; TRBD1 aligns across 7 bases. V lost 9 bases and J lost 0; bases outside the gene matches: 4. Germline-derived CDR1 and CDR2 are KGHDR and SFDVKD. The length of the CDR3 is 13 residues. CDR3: CATPTGFSYEQYF. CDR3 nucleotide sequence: TGTGCCACCCCGACAGGGTTCTCCTACGAGCAGTACTTC.

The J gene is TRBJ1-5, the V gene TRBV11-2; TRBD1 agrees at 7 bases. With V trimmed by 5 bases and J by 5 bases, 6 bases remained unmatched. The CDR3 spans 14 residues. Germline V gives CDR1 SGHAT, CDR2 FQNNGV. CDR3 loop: CASSRQGGYQPQHF. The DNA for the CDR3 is TGTGCCAGCAGCCGACAGGGAGGTTATCAGCCCCAGCATTTT.

The CDR3 region is CAISLAGDYNEQFF. CDR3 in DNA: TGTGCCATCAGCCTAGCGGGGGACTACAATGAGCAGTTCTTC. The rearrangement uses TRBV10-3 and TRBJ2-1, with TRBD2 matching over 10 bases. Looked up from germline, CDR1 is ENHRY and CDR2 is SYGVKD. V gave up 6 bases and J gave up 3 bases; unmatched junction bases: 2. The length of the CDR3 is 14 residues.

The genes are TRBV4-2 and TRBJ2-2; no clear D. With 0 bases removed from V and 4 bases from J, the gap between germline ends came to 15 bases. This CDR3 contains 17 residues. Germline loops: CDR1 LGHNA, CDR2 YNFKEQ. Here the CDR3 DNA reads TGTGCCAGCAGCCAAGACGCCAGGCCCCAAGGCACCGGGGAGCTGTTTTTT. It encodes CASSQDARPQGTGELFF.

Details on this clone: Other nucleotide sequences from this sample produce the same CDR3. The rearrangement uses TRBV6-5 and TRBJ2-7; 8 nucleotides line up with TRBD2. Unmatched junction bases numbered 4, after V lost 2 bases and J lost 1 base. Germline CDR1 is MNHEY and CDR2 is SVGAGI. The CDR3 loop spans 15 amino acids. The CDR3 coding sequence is TGTGCCAGCAGTTACCTGGCGGGAGGTTCCTACGAGCAGTACTTC. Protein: CASSYLAGGSYEQYF.

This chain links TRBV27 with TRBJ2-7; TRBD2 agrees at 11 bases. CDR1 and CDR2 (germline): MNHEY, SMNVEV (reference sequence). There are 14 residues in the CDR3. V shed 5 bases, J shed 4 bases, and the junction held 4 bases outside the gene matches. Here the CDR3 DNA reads TGTGCCAGCAGTCTTAGCGGGAGGGGGTACGAGCAGTACTTC. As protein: CASSLSGRGYEQYF.

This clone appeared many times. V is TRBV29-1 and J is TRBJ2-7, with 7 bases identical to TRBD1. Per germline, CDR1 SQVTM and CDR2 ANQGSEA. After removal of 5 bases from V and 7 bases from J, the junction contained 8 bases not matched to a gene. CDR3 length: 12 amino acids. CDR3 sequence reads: CSVSVSQGEQYF. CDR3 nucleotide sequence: TGCAGCGTTTCAGTTTCACAGGGGGAGCAGTACTTC.

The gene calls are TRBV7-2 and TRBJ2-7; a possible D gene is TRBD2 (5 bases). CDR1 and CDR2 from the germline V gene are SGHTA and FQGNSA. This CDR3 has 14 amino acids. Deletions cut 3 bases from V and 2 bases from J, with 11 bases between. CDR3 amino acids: CASSFSGSAYEQYF. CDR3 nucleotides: TGTGCCAGCAGCTTTTCGGGAAGCGCCTACGAGCAGTACTTC. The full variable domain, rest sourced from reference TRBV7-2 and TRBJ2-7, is GAGVSQSPSNKVTEKGKDVELRCDPISGHTALYWYRQSLGQGLEFLIYFQGNSAPDKSGLPSDRFSAERTGGSVSTLTIQRTQQEDSAVYLCASSFSGSAYEQYFGPGTRLTVT.

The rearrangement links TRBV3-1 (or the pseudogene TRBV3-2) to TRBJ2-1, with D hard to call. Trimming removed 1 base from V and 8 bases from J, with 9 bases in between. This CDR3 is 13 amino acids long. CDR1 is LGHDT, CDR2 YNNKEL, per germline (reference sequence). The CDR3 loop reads CASSQGNEDEQFF. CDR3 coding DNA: TGTGCCAGCAGCCAAGGGAACGAGGATGAGCAGTTCTTC.

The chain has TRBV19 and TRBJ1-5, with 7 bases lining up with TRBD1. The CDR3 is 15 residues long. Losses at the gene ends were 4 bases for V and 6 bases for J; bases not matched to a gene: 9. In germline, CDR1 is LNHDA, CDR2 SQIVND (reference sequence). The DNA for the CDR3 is TGTGCCAGTAGTACCCGACAGGGATTGACTCAGCCCCAGCATTTT. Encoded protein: CASSTRQGLTQPQHF.

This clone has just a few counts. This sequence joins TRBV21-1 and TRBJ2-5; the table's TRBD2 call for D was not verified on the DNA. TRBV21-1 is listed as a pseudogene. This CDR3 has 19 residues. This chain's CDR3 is CASTERGLAGERGMETQYF. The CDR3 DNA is TGTGCCAGCACCGAGAGGGGACTAGCGGGAGAGAGGGGTATGGAGACCCAGTACTTC.

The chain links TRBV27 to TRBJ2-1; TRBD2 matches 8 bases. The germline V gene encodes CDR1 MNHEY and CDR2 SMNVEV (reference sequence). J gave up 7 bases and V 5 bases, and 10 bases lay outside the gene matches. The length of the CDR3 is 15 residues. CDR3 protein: CASSPPGLGLNEQFF. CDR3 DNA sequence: TGTGCCAGCAGTCCCCCGGGACTAGGGTTAAATGAGCAGTTCTTC.

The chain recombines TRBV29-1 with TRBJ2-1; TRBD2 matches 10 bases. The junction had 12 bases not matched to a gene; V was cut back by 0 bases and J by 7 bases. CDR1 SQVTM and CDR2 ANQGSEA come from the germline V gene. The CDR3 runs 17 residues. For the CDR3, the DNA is TGCAGCGTTGAAGATCGAAACTCTAGCGGGAGCAGGAATGAGCAGTTCTTC. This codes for CSVEDRNSSGSRNEQFF.

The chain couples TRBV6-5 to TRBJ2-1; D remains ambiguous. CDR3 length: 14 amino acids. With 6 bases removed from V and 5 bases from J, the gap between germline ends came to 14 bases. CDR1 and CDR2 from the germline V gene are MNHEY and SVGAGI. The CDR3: CASRRRHGHNEQFF. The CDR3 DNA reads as TGTGCCAGCAGACGCCGTCACGGTCACAATGAGCAGTTCTTC.

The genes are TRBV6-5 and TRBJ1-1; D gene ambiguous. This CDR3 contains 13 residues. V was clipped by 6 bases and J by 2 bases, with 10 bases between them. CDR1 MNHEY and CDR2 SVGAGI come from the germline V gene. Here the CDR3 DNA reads TGTGCCAGCAGAGACTTTTACAACACTGAAGCTTTCTTT. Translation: CASRDFYNTEAFF.

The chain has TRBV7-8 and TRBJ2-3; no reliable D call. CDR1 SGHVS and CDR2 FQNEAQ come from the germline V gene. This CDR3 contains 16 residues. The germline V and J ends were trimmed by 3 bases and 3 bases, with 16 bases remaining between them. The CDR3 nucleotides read TGTGCCAGCAGCTTCGAGGCCCTCCCGGCGACAGATACGCAGTATTTT. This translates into CASSFEALPATDTQYF.

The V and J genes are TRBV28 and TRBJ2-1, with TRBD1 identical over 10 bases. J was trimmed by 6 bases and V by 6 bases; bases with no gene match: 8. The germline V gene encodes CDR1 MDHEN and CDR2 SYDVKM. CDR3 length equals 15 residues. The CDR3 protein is CASSIPGQGSNEQFF. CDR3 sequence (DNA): TGTGCCAGCAGCATCCCGGGACAGGGGTCCAATGAGCAGTTCTTC. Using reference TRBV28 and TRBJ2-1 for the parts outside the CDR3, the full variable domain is DVKVTQSSRYLVKRTGEKVFLECVQDMDHENMFWYRQDPGLGLRLIYFSYDVKMKEKGDIPEGYSVSREKKERFSLILESASTNQTSMYLCASSIPGQGSNEQFFGPGTRLTVL.

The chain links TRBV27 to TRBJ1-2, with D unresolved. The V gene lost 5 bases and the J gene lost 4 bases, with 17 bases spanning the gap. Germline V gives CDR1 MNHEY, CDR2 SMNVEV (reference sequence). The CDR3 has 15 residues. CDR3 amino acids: CASSPALRGSYGYTF. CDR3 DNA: TGTGCCAGCAGTCCCGCTCTCCGGGGATCCTATGGCTACACCTTC.

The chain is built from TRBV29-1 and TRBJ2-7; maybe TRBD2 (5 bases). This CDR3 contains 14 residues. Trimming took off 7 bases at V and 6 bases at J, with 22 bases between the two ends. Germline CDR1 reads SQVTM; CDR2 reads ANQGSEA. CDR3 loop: CSARPGEKVSEQYF. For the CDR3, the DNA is TGCAGCGCACGACCCGGGGAAAAGGTCTCCGAGCAGTACTTC.

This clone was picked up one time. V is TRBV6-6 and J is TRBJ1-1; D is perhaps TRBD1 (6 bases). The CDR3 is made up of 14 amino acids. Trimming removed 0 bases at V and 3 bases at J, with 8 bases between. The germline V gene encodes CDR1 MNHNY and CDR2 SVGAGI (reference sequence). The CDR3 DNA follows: TGTGCCAGCAGTTACTCACAGGGTGACACTGAAGCTTTCTTT. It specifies CASSYSQGDTEAFF.

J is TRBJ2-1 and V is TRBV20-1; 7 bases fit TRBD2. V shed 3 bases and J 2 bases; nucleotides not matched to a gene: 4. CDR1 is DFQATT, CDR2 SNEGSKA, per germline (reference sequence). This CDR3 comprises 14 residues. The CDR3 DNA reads TGCAGTGCTAGTAGAGCGGGAACCTACAATGAGCAGTTCTTC. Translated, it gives CSASRAGTYNEQFF.

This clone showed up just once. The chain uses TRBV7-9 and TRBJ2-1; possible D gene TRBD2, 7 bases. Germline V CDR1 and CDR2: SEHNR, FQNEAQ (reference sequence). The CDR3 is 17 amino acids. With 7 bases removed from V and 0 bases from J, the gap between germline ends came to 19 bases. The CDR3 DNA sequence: TGTGCCAGCAATTACGGCGGGGGCGAAAGCTCCTACAATGAGCAGTTCTTC. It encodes CASNYGGGESSYNEQFF.

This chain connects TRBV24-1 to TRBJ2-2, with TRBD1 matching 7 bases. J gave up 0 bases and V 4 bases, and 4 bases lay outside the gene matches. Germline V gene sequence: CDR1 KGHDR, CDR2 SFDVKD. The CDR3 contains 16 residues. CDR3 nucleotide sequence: TGTGCCACCAGTGAGTCAGGGGGAACGAACACCGGGGAGCTGTTTTTT. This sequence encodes CATSESGGTNTGELFF.